Presented here are 14 T cell receptor beta chains from one specimen sequenced in a study of blood T cell repertoires in COVID-19. Assay used: immunoSEQ multiplex PCR; TCRdb lists only in-frame clones, some missing. The top ten hold 2.6% of the sample, which has 150,000 to 200,000 clones, around 81% seen once. Sequencing was carried out using peripheral blood. Receptor source: a human donor with acute or convalescent COVID-19. The donor label of this sample is uncertain.

V and J are TRBV7-3 and TRBJ2-6; 7 nucleotides agree with TRBD1. Germline V gene lookup returns CDR1 SGHTA and CDR2 FQGTGA. The junction had 4 bases not matched to a gene; V was cut back by 1 base and J by 1 base. The CDR3 contains 17 residues. The CDR3 nucleotides read TGTGCCAGCAGCTTAAAAGGGGGCGCATCTGGGGCCAACGTCCTGACTTTC. Translated: CASSLKGGASGANVLTF.

The chain has TRBV5-6 and TRBJ2-3; TRBD2 aligns across 10 bases. Germline V gene data show CDR1 as SGHDT and CDR2 as YYEEEE. This CDR3 contains 15 residues. V was pared by 0 bases and J by 4 bases, with 2 bases of the junction left unmatched. The chain's CDR3 is CASSLALAGADTQYF. Written as DNA, the CDR3 is TGTGCCAGCAGCTTGGCTCTAGCGGGAGCAGATACGCAGTATTTT.

The rearrangement joins TRBV10-1 to TRBJ2-3, with 9 bases lining up with TRBD1. V shed 0 bases, J shed 1 base, and the junction held 2 bases outside the gene matches. CDR1 WNHNN and CDR2 SYGVQD come from the germline V gene (reference sequence). The CDR3 extends over 16 amino acids. The DNA of the CDR3 is TGCGCCAGCAGTGAGTCTCGGACAGGGGGCACAGATACGCAGTATTTT. It translates to CASSESRTGGTDTQYF.

This chain connects TRBV18 to TRBJ1-5, with 9 bases aligning to TRBD1. CDR3 size: 15 residues. Germline V CDR1 and CDR2: KGHSH, LQKENI. V shed 2 bases and J 5 bases; nucleotides not matched to a gene: 4. CDR3 sequence reads: CASSPTTGGDQPQHF. The CDR3 nucleotides are TGTGCCAGCTCACCAACGACAGGGGGGGATCAGCCCCAGCATTTT.

The rearrangement links TRBV11-2 to TRBJ2-3; 8 nucleotides line up with TRBD2. Germline CDR1 SGHAT, CDR2 FQNNGV. This CDR3 has 16 residues. Unmatched junction bases numbered 12, after V lost 7 bases and J lost 3 bases. The CDR3 region has the DNA TGTGCCAGCAACCACCTGGCGGGGGGCTGGACAGATACGCAGTATTTT. Protein product: CASNHLAGGWTDTQYF.

This chain connects TRBV30 to TRBJ1-5; 10 bases are a match to TRBD1. The CDR3 loop spans 16 amino acids. Germline lookup yields CDR1 GTSNPN and CDR2 SVGIG (reference sequence). Germline trimming cut 7 bases from V and 2 bases from J; bases unmatched to any gene: 11. The CDR3 region is CAYSQRTGGGNQPQHF. The CDR3 bases are TGTGCCTATAGCCAAAGGACAGGGGGAGGCAATCAGCCCCAGCATTTT.

The V and J genes are TRBV7-2 and TRBJ2-1; TRBD2 matches at 10 bases. This CDR3 is 15 amino acids long. The V and J ends lost 5 bases and 9 bases, in that order; junction bases with no gene match: 10. The germline gives CDR1 SGHTA, CDR2 FQGNSA. The CDR3 DNA reads as TGTGCCAGCAGCCGGAGGGTAGCGGGAGGACTTGAGCAGTTCTTC. It is translated as CASSRRVAGGLEQFF.

The chain uses TRBV5-1 and TRBJ1-2; TRBD1 agrees at 9 bases. V lost 4 bases to trimming and J lost 11 bases; unmatched junction nucleotides: 3. This CDR3 has 11 amino acids. Germline V gene data show CDR1 as SGHRS and CDR2 as YFSETQ. CDR3 region: CASSLDRGYTF. In nucleotides, the CDR3 is TGCGCCAGCAGCCTGGACAGGGGATACACCTTC.

For the CDR3, the DNA is TGTGCCAGCAGTGAACCCGGGACAGGGGGCCGGGGAAACACCATATATTTT. It encodes CASSEPGTGGRGNTIYF. V usage is TRBV6-1 and J usage is TRBJ1-3; 12 bases align to TRBD1. The CDR3 spans 17 residues. Germline V gene sequence: CDR1 MNHNS, CDR2 SASEGT. Trimming at V came to 2 bases and at J to 4 bases, leaving 6 bases not matched to a gene.

This clone was seen a handful of times. The chain employs TRBV7-9 and TRBJ1-6; D may be TRBD1 (6 bases). This CDR3 is 15 amino acids long. The V end was cut by 5 bases, the J end by 3 bases, with 11 bases between. CDR1 SEHNR and CDR2 FQNEAQ come from the germline V gene (reference sequence). The CDR3 protein is CASSRTESYNSPLHF. The CDR3 DNA follows: TGTGCCAGCAGCCGGACAGAGAGCTATAATTCACCCCTCCACTTT. The whole variable domain, filled in from reference TRBV7-9 and TRBJ1-6, reads DTGVSQNPRHKITKRGQNVTFRCDPISEHNRLYWYRQTLGQGPEFLTYFQNEAQLEKSRLLSDRFSAERPKGSFSTLEIQRTEQGDSAMYLCASSRTESYNSPLHFGNGTRLTVT.

DNA for the CDR3: TGTGCCAGTAAAAGGGCCGACGGGACAGGAAATTCACCCCTCCACTTT. Protein product: CASKRADGTGNSPLHF. The chain joins TRBV27 to TRBJ1-6; 8 nucleotides match TRBD1. The ends lost 9 bases at V and 7 bases at J; junction bases unmatched: 14. The CDR3 extends over 16 amino acids. CDR1 and CDR2 from the germline V gene are MNHEY and SMNVEV (reference sequence).

This clone showed up just a few times. Written as DNA, the CDR3 is TGTGCCAGCAGTATAACAGGGGGCGAAAATTCACCCCTCCACTTT. It specifies CASSITGGENSPLHF. The chain is built from TRBV7-9 and TRBJ1-6; 9 positions agree with TRBD1. V gave up 6 bases and J gave up 7 bases; unmatched junction bases: 7. The CDR3 contains 15 residues. In germline, CDR1 is SEHNR, CDR2 FQNEAQ (reference sequence).

The chain employs TRBV28 and TRBJ1-5, with 7 bases that match TRBD1. Per the germline V gene, CDR1 is MDHEN and CDR2 is SYDVKM. This CDR3 is 14 amino acids long. The ends lost 5 bases at V and 7 bases at J; junction bases unmatched: 8. The CDR3 sequence: CASSRGGPKQPQHF. CDR3 in DNA: TGTGCCAGCAGTAGAGGGGGCCCAAAGCAGCCCCAGCATTTT.

The V and J genes are TRBV9 and TRBJ2-6; the D gene is possibly TRBD1 (5 bases). Germline V gene data show CDR1 as SGDLS and CDR2 as YYNGEE. The CDR3 is 15 residues long. The germline V and J ends were trimmed by 4 bases and 0 bases, with 8 bases remaining between them. In DNA form, the CDR3 reads TGTGCCAGCAGCATCGACAGCTCTGGGGCCAACGTCCTGACTTTC. This codes for CASSIDSSGANVLTF.